These 32 T cell receptor beta chains originate from one sample sequenced in a study of PD-L1 blockade in urothelial cancer. Sequenced by immunoSEQ multiplex PCR; TCRdb stores in-frame clones only, minus some. This repertoire shows some 97,000 clones, 90% to 95% found once; its top ten account for roughly 0.93%. The sequenced sample was PBMCs, obtained around atezolizumab (anti-PD-L1) treatment. The receptors derive from an elderly woman with urothelial cancer.

The chain joins TRBV10-3 to TRBJ2-5; D might be TRBD1 (5 bases). CDR3 length: 13 residues. Germline V CDR1 and CDR2: ENHRY, SYGVKD. Trimming took off 0 bases at V and 5 bases at J, with 7 bases between the two ends. For the CDR3, the DNA is TGTGCCATCAGTGAGTCATGGGGCGAGACCCAGTACTTC. This codes for CAISESWGETQYF.

This rearrangement joins TRBV4-1 to TRBJ1-3; weak D call: TRBD1 (5 bases). Trimming took 5 bases from V and 0 from J, leaving 14 bases between them. The CDR3 loop spans 16 amino acids. Germline CDR1 MGHRA, CDR2 YSYEKL. The CDR3: CASSSQGQLSGNTIYF. DNA of the CDR3: TGCGCCAGCAGCTCCCAAGGACAACTCTCTGGAAACACCATATATTTT.

The rearrangement links TRBV28 to TRBJ1-2, with unresolved D. The V and J ends lost 5 bases and 1 base respectively, with 2 bases between them. Germline V gene sequence: CDR1 MDHEN, CDR2 SYDVKM. The CDR3 spans 11 residues. This CDR3 is CASSLNYGYTF. Here the CDR3 DNA reads TGTGCCAGCAGTCTTAACTATGGCTACACCTTC.

The CDR3 protein is CASAGRGSGTDTQYF. Written as DNA, the CDR3 is TGTGCCAGCGCCGGGCGGGGATCGGGCACAGATACGCAGTATTTT. The chain employs TRBV7-2 and TRBJ2-3; D perhaps matches TRBD2 (6 bases). Germline CDR1 SGHTA, CDR2 FQGNSA. The germline V and J ends were trimmed by 8 bases and 1 base, with 16 bases remaining between them. This CDR3 is built from 15 residues. Filled out from reference TRBV7-2 and TRBJ2-3, the complete variable domain reads GAGVSQSPSNKVTEKGKDVELRCDPISGHTALYWYRQSLGQGLEFLIYFQGNSAPDKSGLPSDRFSAERTGGSVSTLTIQRTQQEDSAVYLCASAGRGSGTDTQYFGPGTRLTVL.

The chain joins TRBV5-1 to TRBJ2-5; no definite D call. V lost 0 bases to trimming and J lost 1 base, with 10 bases between them. In germline, CDR1 is SGHRS, CDR2 YFSETQ. This CDR3 spans 15 amino acids. CDR3 DNA sequence: TGCGCCAGCAGCTTGGCCGGGTCAGTCCAAGAGACCCAGTACTTC. Protein: CASSLAGSVQETQYF.

This clone was seen only once. J is TRBJ2-7 and V is TRBV30; tentative D call: TRBD1 (8 bases). The CDR3 extends over 14 amino acids. Trimming pared 5 bases from V and 2 bases from J, leaving 16 bases between. The germline CDR1 and CDR2 sequences are GTSNPN and SVGIG (reference sequence). Here the CDR3 DNA reads TGTGCCTGGGGGGGGGCCAGGGGGCCCTACGAGCAGTACTTC. As protein: CAWGGARGPYEQYF.

This chain uses TRBV5-1 with TRBJ2-1; D is possibly TRBD1 (7 bases). The CDR3 loop spans 15 amino acids. Germline values: CDR1 SGHRS, CDR2 YFSETQ. V lost 0 bases and J 5 bases, leaving 12 bases between the germline ends. The CDR3 DNA reads as TGCGCCAGCAGCTTGGGCCCAGGGGGGAACAATGAGCAGTTCTTC. Translated: CASSLGPGGNNEQFF.

This clone was observed once. The chain has TRBV13 and TRBJ2-1; no clear D gene. This CDR3 has 12 residues. In germline, CDR1 is PRHDT, CDR2 FYEKMQ (reference sequence). Trimming shortened V by 5 bases and J by 9 bases, and 11 bases separated the two germline ends. The CDR3 loop reads CASSPRKAEQFF. In DNA form, the CDR3 reads TGTGCCAGCAGCCCGCGGAAGGCTGAGCAGTTCTTC.

The chain recombines TRBV28 with TRBJ2-7; D is uncertain. The CDR3 has 11 amino acids. CDR1 and CDR2 from the germline V gene are MDHEN and SYDVKM. V was trimmed by 7 bases and J by 2 bases, leaving 6 bases between them. As DNA, the CDR3 is TGTGCCAGCACTTCGGCCTACGAGCAGTACTTC. Translating gives CASTSAYEQYF.

The chain carries TRBV27 and TRBJ1-2; 7 bases match TRBD1. J was trimmed by 8 bases and V by 0 bases; bases with no gene match: 9. Germline CDR1 and CDR2: MNHEY and SMNVEV (reference sequence). CDR3 length: 15 amino acids. CDR3 amino acids: CASSLSGRQGRGYTF. The CDR3 coding sequence is TGTGCCAGCAGTTTATCGGGAAGACAGGGCCGAGGCTACACCTTC.

The chain uses TRBV14 and TRBJ2-7; TRBD1 matches at 8 bases. Losses at the gene ends were 5 bases for V and 3 bases for J; bases not matched to a gene: 6. CDR1 SGHDN and CDR2 FVKESK come from the germline V gene. The length of the CDR3 is 14 residues. CDR3 in DNA: TGTGCCAGCAGCACCACAGGGGGGAGCTACGAGCAGTACTTC. Its protein is CASSTTGGSYEQYF.

The chain links TRBV28 to TRBJ1-2; possible D gene TRBD1, 6 bases. Trimming stripped 7 bases from V and 8 bases from J, with 23 bases between. The CDR3 covers 15 residues. Germline V CDR1 and CDR2: MDHEN, SYDVKM. The DNA for the CDR3 is TGTGCCAGCACCCCGCCGGGGGGCACTATGCGAGGCTACACCTTC. This sequence encodes CASTPPGGTMRGYTF.

The rearrangement links TRBV7-9 to TRBJ1-4; TRBD1 might be the D (6 bases). This CDR3 comprises 15 residues. Germline V CDR1 and CDR2: SEHNR, FQNEAQ (reference sequence). V lost 5 bases, J lost 4 bases, and 14 bases lay in between. CDR3 DNA: TGTGCCAGCAGCCCGAGGGGGGGCTTTAATGAAAAACTGTTTTTT. This codes for CASSPRGGFNEKLFF.

The V and J genes are TRBV7-9 and TRBJ2-1, with TRBD1 matching 7 bases. Germline assignment: CDR1 SEHNR and CDR2 FQNEAQ (reference sequence). The V gene end was trimmed by 5 bases and the J gene end by 7 bases; junction bases not matched to a gene: 14. The CDR3 spans 16 residues. CDR3 sequence reads: CASSPSPGTAGNEQFF. Written as DNA, the CDR3 is TGTGCCAGCAGCCCAAGCCCCGGGACAGCAGGGAATGAGCAGTTCTTC.

V is TRBV12-5 and J is TRBJ2-1; tentative D call: TRBD2 (7 bases). CDR1 and CDR2 from the germline V gene are LGHNT and FRNRAP. Trimming pared 3 bases from V and 6 bases from J, leaving 9 bases between. The CDR3 spans 13 residues. The CDR3 DNA follows: TGTGCTAGTGGTTTAGGGGGGGGCAATGAGCAGTTCTTC. Translated, it gives CASGLGGGNEQFF. Looking up the rest from reference TRBV12-5 and TRBJ2-1 gives the full variable domain: DARVTQTPRHKVTEMGQEVTMRCQPILGHNTVFWYRQTMMQGLELLAYFRNRAPLDDSGMPKDRFSAEMPDATLATLKIQPSEPRDSAVYFCASGLGGGNEQFFGPGTRLTVL.

This clone has just one count. V is TRBV11-2 and J is TRBJ2-5, with D possibly being TRBD2 (7 bases). The CDR3 runs 14 residues. Germline V CDR1 and CDR2: SGHAT, FQNNGV. Between the trimmed V and J ends, which lost 4 bases and 5 bases, there was a span of 14 bases. CDR3 loop: CASSSGGRLETQYF. CDR3 DNA: TGTGCCAGCAGCTCCGGGGGGCGTCTGGAGACCCAGTACTTC.

The chain carries TRBV18 and TRBJ1-2; D unresolved. Trimming cost V 1 base and J 4 bases, with 16 bases left between them. This CDR3 spans 16 amino acids. The germline V gene has CDR1 KGHSH and CDR2 LQKENI. The DNA for the CDR3 is TGTGCCAGCTCACCACAACCAGGCCCCCTCCCCTATGGCTACACCTTC. It codes for CASSPQPGPLPYGYTF. The variable domain in full, completed from reference TRBV18 and TRBJ1-2, reads NAGVMQNPRHLVRRRGQEARLRCSPMKGHSHVYWYRQLPEEGLKFMVYLQKENIIDESGMPKERFSAEFPKEGPSILRIQQVVRGDSAAYFCASSPQPGPLPYGYTFGSGTRLTVV.

This chain uses TRBV6-1 with TRBJ1-3; maybe TRBD1 (5 bases). CDR1 and CDR2 (germline): MNHNS, SASEGT. V was trimmed by 6 bases and J by 2 bases, leaving 11 bases between them. The CDR3 is 14 amino acids. This chain's CDR3 is CASSASRAGNTIYF. The CDR3 DNA reads as TGTGCCAGCAGCGCCTCCAGGGCTGGAAACACCATATATTTT.

The genes are TRBV18 and TRBJ1-2, with D hard to call. V was shortened by 1 base and J by 8 bases, with 11 bases between the two germline ends. Looked up from germline, CDR1 is KGHSH and CDR2 is LQKENI. The CDR3 covers 13 residues. This CDR3 is CASSPLGEQGYTF. The DNA for the CDR3 is TGTGCCAGCTCACCACTCGGAGAACAAGGCTACACCTTC.

The V gene is TRBV7-9, the J gene TRBJ2-1; maybe TRBD2 (6 bases). In germline, CDR1 is SEHNR, CDR2 FQNEAQ (reference sequence). This CDR3 region has 15 residues. V was clipped by 5 bases and J by 3 bases, with 14 bases between them. CDR3 DNA: TGTGCCAGCAGCCAAGACGGGGGTAACTACAATGAGCAGTTCTTC. Translation: CASSQDGGNYNEQFF. Filled out from reference TRBV7-9 and TRBJ2-1, the complete variable domain reads DTGVSQNPRHKITKRGQNVTFRCDPISEHNRLYWYRQTLGQGPEFLTYFQNEAQLEKSRLLSDRFSAERPKGSFSTLEIQRTEQGDSAMYLCASSQDGGNYNEQFFGPGTRLTVL.

The V and J genes are TRBV19 and TRBJ2-1; 10 nucleotides agree with TRBD2. The V gene end was trimmed by 3 bases and the J gene end by 2 bases; junction bases not matched to a gene: 1. Germline-derived CDR1 and CDR2 are LNHDA and SQIVND (reference sequence). The CDR3 has 15 amino acids. The CDR3 here is CASSITSGTYNEQFF. CDR3 DNA: TGTGCCAGTAGTATTACTAGCGGGACCTACAATGAGCAGTTCTTC.

V and J are TRBV2 and TRBJ2-1, with 7 bases matching TRBD2. Germline values: CDR1 SNHLY, CDR2 FYNNEI. Trimming cost V 2 bases and J 3 bases; bases outside gene matches: 4. The CDR3 consists of 15 residues. CDR3 nucleotide sequence: TGTGCCAGCAGTGAACGGGCTAGCGGCTACAATGAGCAGTTCTTC. Protein product: CASSERASGYNEQFF.

This clone appeared a few times. V is TRBV6-1 and J is TRBJ2-5; D is perhaps TRBD1 (6 bases). The germline CDR1 and CDR2 sequences are MNHNS and SASEGT. The CDR3 has 13 amino acids. Deletions cut 9 bases from V and 1 base from J, with 12 bases between. Written as DNA, the CDR3 is TGTGCCAGTCAGAGGACAGCCCAAGAGACCCAGTACTTC. Translating it yields CASQRTAQETQYF.

The chain employs TRBV28 and TRBJ2-7; 9 nucleotides line up with TRBD2. There are 15 residues in the CDR3. The junction had 7 bases not matched to a gene; V was cut back by 5 bases and J by 2 bases. The germline CDR1 and CDR2 sequences are MDHEN and SYDVKM. The CDR3 region is CASSLTRTSAYEQYF. The CDR3 DNA reads as TGTGCCAGCAGTCTCACTCGGACTAGCGCCTACGAGCAGTACTTC.

The chain couples TRBV5-4 to TRBJ1-1; possibly TRBD1 for D (5 bases). The CDR3 runs 11 residues. Trimming removed 9 bases at V and 11 bases at J, with 17 bases between. The germline gives CDR1 SGHNT, CDR2 YYREEE (reference sequence). DNA of the CDR3: TGTGCCATTACGGGGGGATTCGGGGCTTTCTTT. Translation gives CAITGGFGAFF.

In DNA form, the CDR3 reads TGTGCCAGCAGTGGTACAGCGGGAGGCGGGGAGCTGTTTTTT. It codes for CASSGTAGGGELFF. This chain uses TRBV2 with TRBJ2-2; TRBD2 matches at 9 bases. The CDR3 loop spans 14 amino acids. Germline assignment: CDR1 SNHLY and CDR2 FYNNEI. The V and J ends lost 4 bases and 7 bases, in that order; junction bases with no gene match: 4.

This clone has more than one count but fewer than ten. This sequence joins TRBV6-6 and TRBJ2-7; D is perhaps TRBD2 (6 bases). CDR1 and CDR2 from the germline V gene are MNHNY and SVGAGI (reference sequence). Trimming removed 0 bases from V and 7 bases from J, with 16 bases in between. The CDR3 is 15 amino acids. CDR3 amino acids: CASSYSTGTGGEQYF. In DNA, the CDR3 is TGTGCCAGCAGTTACTCAACGGGGACTGGGGGTGAGCAGTACTTC.

The chain combines TRBV11-1 with TRBJ2-1; 7 positions match TRBD2. Losses at the gene ends were 4 bases for V and 1 base for J; bases not matched to a gene: 4. The CDR3 spans 15 residues. The germline gives CDR1 SGHAT, CDR2 FQDESV (reference sequence). The CDR3 region has the DNA TGTGCCAGCAGCTCGACTAGCACTTCCTACAATGAGCAGTTCTTC. Its translation: CASSSTSTSYNEQFF.

The chain recombines TRBV5-1 with TRBJ1-5; D may be TRBD1 (6 bases). The germline gives CDR1 SGHRS, CDR2 YFSETQ. Trimming left V 4 bases short and J 2 bases short, with 13 bases between. CDR3 size: 15 residues. The CDR3 spells CASSRTGMGNQPQHF. CDR3 nucleotides: TGCGCCAGCAGCCGAACAGGGATGGGCAATCAGCCCCAGCATTTT.

The CDR3 DNA follows: TGTGCCAGCAGCCAAGTACAGCAGAAACAGTACTTC. Its translation: CASSQVQQKQYF. The chain is built from TRBV14 and TRBJ2-7, with D uncertain. This CDR3 spans 12 amino acids. Germline lookup yields CDR1 SGHDN and CDR2 FVKESK. Trimming shortened V by 1 base and J by 10 bases, and 11 bases separated the two germline ends.

This chain links TRBV27 with TRBJ2-1; TRBD2 agrees at 9 bases. Germline V gene lookup returns CDR1 MNHEY and CDR2 SMNVEV (reference sequence). CDR3 length equals 14 residues. V was clipped by 6 bases and J by 9 bases; unmatched bases: 9. This chain's CDR3 is CASSPQSGRSEQFF. CDR3 nucleotide sequence: TGTGCCAGCAGCCCCCAGAGCGGGAGGAGTGAGCAGTTCTTC.

The genes are TRBV7-8 and TRBJ1-2; 8 nucleotides match TRBD1. After removal of 3 bases from V and 2 bases from J, the junction contained 2 bases not matched to a gene. CDR3 length equals 14 residues. Germline assignment: CDR1 SGHVS and CDR2 FQNEAQ. The CDR3 spells CASSLQGANYGYTF. CDR3 bases: TGTGCCAGCAGCTTGCAGGGGGCGAACTATGGCTACACCTTC.